The 28 T cell receptor beta chains presented below share a single source sample, sequenced in a study of T cells in Graves' hyperthyroidism and ophthalmopathy. RNA transcripts gave rise to amplified TCR beta CDR3 regions. When the TCR CDR3 underwent first-round RT-PCR, the HTBI primer set was used. TCRdb fed the multiplex PCR reads into MiXCR, producing one record per CDR3 protein. The top ten clones hold about 20% of a sample with 550,000 to 600,000 distinct CDR3 sequences, 16% of them seen once. The sample was blood. These receptors all come from a woman between 18 and 30 years old with Graves' hyperthyroidism.

Remarks on this clonotype: It may be a read error: a sequence one base away is much more abundant. This rearrangement joins TRBV11-2 to TRBJ2-3, with D perhaps TRBD2 (5 bases). The V gene lost 0 bases and the J gene lost 3 bases, with 13 bases spanning the gap. Germline V lookup: CDR1 SGHAT, CDR2 FQNNGV. CDR3 size: 16 residues. The CDR3 region is CASSLEAASWTDTQYF. CDR3 coding DNA: TGTGCCAGCAGCTTAGAGGCGGCTAGCTGGACAGATACGCAGTATTTT.

This clonotype was observed a few times. The chain couples TRBV20-1 to TRBJ2-5; tentatively, D is TRBD2 (7 bases). The CDR3 contains 14 residues. V was shortened by 3 bases and J by 2 bases, with 13 bases between the two germline ends. Per germline, CDR1 DFQATT and CDR2 SNEGSKA (reference sequence). CDR3 protein: CSARGGAKQETQYF. CDR3 DNA: TGCAGTGCTAGGGGGGGGGCGAAACAAGAGACCCAGTACTTC.

This chain connects TRBV6-1 to TRBJ1-5; tentative D call: TRBD1 (5 bases). V gave up 6 bases and J gave up 6 bases, with 12 bases separating them. Germline CDR1 is MNHNS and CDR2 is SASEGT. The CDR3 sequence is 13 residues long. In DNA form, the CDR3 reads TGTGCCAGCAGCGGGGGAAACCTTCAGCCCCAGCATTTT. This gives the protein CASSGGNLQPQHF.

V usage is TRBV5-1 and J usage is TRBJ2-3; 12 bases align to TRBD2. Germline V CDR1 and CDR2: SGHRS, YFSETQ. Losses at the gene ends were 5 bases for V and 0 bases for J; bases not matched to a gene: 4. CDR3 size: 16 residues. This CDR3 is CASRWTSGISTDTQYF. Written as DNA, the CDR3 is TGCGCCAGCAGGTGGACTAGCGGGATAAGCACAGATACGCAGTATTTT.

The chain is built from TRBV4-3 and TRBJ2-3; D might be TRBD2 (7 bases). CDR3 size: 17 residues. Germline CDR1 and CDR2: LGHNA and YSLEER. V shed 0 bases and J shed 4 bases, with 17 bases lying between them. The CDR3 nucleotides are TGCGCCAGCAGCCAAGACATAGGGGGGGGCGGGGCAGATACGCAGTATTTT. Translation gives CASSQDIGGGGADTQYF.

This clonotype was picked up many times. The chain links TRBV6-1 to TRBJ1-1, with D uncertain. Germline V lookup: CDR1 MNHNS, CDR2 SASEGT. Trimming took 6 bases from V and 5 from J, leaving 19 bases between them. The CDR3 has 15 residues. The DNA of the CDR3 is TGTGCCAGCAGGGCCCTGACTCCAAGAGGGACTGAAGCTTTCTTT. Translating gives CASRALTPRGTEAFF.

This clonotype was detected only a few times. The CDR3 region has the DNA TGTGCCAGCAGTTACGGGCGGCTGTCCTACGAGCAGTACTTC. Amino acids: CASSYGRLSYEQYF. V and J are TRBV6-6 and TRBJ2-7; no clear D gene. The germline V gene has CDR1 MNHNY and CDR2 SVGAGI (reference sequence). The CDR3 totals 14 residues. Trimming took 2 bases from V and 1 from J, leaving 9 bases between them.

V and J are TRBV19 and TRBJ2-3; the match to TRBD2 covers 8 bases. Germline CDR1 is LNHDA and CDR2 is SQIVND (reference sequence). CDR3 size: 12 residues. With V trimmed by 3 bases and J by 12 bases, 5 bases remained unmatched. CDR3 nucleotides: TGTGCCAGTAGTATGAGCGGGAGTTCTCAGTATTTT. It encodes CASSMSGSSQYF.

This clonotype was detected many times. The chain couples TRBV5-1 to TRBJ2-3, with TRBD2 matching over 7 bases. V lost 2 bases and J lost 3; bases outside the gene matches: 3. The CDR3 consists of 14 residues. CDR1 is SGHRS and CDR2 is YFSETQ in the germline V gene. In DNA, the CDR3 is TGCGCCAGCAGCTTACCAGCGGGAACAGATACGCAGTATTTT. It specifies CASSLPAGTDTQYF. Full variable domain (remainder filled in from reference TRBV5-1 and TRBJ2-3): KAGVTQTPRYLIKTRGQQVTLSCSPISGHRSVSWYQQTPGQGLQFLFEYFSETQRNKGNFPGRFSGRQFSNSRSEMNVSTLELGDSALYLCASSLPAGTDTQYFGPGTRLTVL.

The rearrangement uses TRBV5-4 and TRBJ2-1, with a weak D call TRBD2 (7 bases). The CDR3 is 16 residues long. Trimming took 0 bases from V and 10 from J, leaving 20 bases between them. Per germline, CDR1 SGHNT and CDR2 YYREEE (reference sequence). The CDR3 protein is CASSLGFGGGAGEQFF. In DNA, the CDR3 is TGTGCCAGCAGCTTGGGGTTCGGAGGGGGGGCGGGCGAGCAGTTCTTC. The complete variable domain, with remaining parts taken from reference TRBV5-4 and TRBJ2-1, reads ETGVTQSPTHLIKTRGQQVTLRCSSQSGHNTVSWYQQALGQGPQFIFQYYREEENGRGNFPPRFSGLQFPNYSSELNVNALELDDSALYLCASSLGFGGGAGEQFFGPGTRLTVL.

This clonotype was picked up many times. The genes are TRBV12-3 or TRBV12-4 and TRBJ1-5, with 8 bases identical to TRBD1. This CDR3 is built from 15 residues. The V and J ends lost 6 bases and 6 bases, in that order; junction bases with no gene match: 10. CDR3 sequence (DNA): TGTGCCAGCAGACGAGGGACAGGATTTGGTCAGCCCCAGCATTTT. Protein product: CASRRGTGFGQPQHF.

This clonotype was picked up many times. The V and J genes are TRBV7-9 and TRBJ2-1; 10 bases are shared with TRBD2. The length of the CDR3 is 15 residues. Germline V lookup: CDR1 SEHNR, CDR2 FQNEAQ (reference sequence). V lost 5 bases to trimming and J lost 8 bases; unmatched junction nucleotides: 9. In nucleotides, the CDR3 is TGTGCCAGCAGCCCTAATTGGGGGACTAGCGATGAGCAGTTCTTC. This sequence encodes CASSPNWGTSDEQFF.

This clonotype was seen many times. V gene TRBV12-3 or TRBV12-4 combines with J gene TRBJ2-1; 12 positions agree with TRBD2. V shed 7 bases and J 4 bases; nucleotides not matched to a gene: 5. The CDR3 is 15 residues long. CDR3 loop: CASMWTSGKYNEQFF. The CDR3 DNA reads as TGTGCCAGCATGTGGACTAGCGGGAAATACAATGAGCAGTTCTTC.

In its sample, this clonotype was seen many times. The chain combines TRBV3-1 with TRBJ1-1, with D maybe TRBD1 (6 bases). The germline V gene encodes CDR1 LGHDT and CDR2 YNNKEL (reference sequence). The V end lost 0 bases, the J end lost 4 bases, and 15 bases lay between the germline ends. The CDR3 length is 16 residues. CDR3 region: CASSQDLLGASTEAFF. CDR3 DNA sequence: TGTGCCAGCAGCCAAGATCTCTTGGGGGCGAGCACTGAAGCTTTCTTT.

This clonotype was counted many times. The chain links TRBV24-1 to TRBJ1-1; D uncertain. V was shortened by 4 bases and J by 1 base, with 6 bases between the two germline ends. Germline assignment: CDR1 KGHDR and CDR2 SFDVKD. The CDR3 consists of 13 residues. The DNA of the CDR3 is TGTGCCACCAGTGACCCGCGGAACACTGAAGCTTTCTTT. Translated, it gives CATSDPRNTEAFF.

This sequence joins TRBV29-1 and TRBJ1-1; the D gene is possibly TRBD1 (5 bases). CDR3 length: 12 amino acids. Germline V gene sequence: CDR1 SQVTM, CDR2 ANQGSEA. V lost 6 bases and J lost 6, with 14 bases in between. The CDR3 sequence is CSVLPGHAEAFF. In nucleotides, the CDR3 is TGCAGCGTCCTTCCAGGGCACGCTGAAGCTTTCTTT.

This clonotype was observed many times. This chain uses TRBV11-3 with TRBJ2-1; 7 bases match TRBD2. The CDR3 has 14 amino acids. Germline V CDR1 and CDR2: SGHNT, YENEEA. The trim removed 5 bases at V and 4 bases at J, leaving 5 bases unmatched. The CDR3 region is CASSPLGGYNEQFF. CDR3 nucleotides: TGTGCCAGCAGCCCCCTGGGAGGGTACAATGAGCAGTTCTTC.

This clonotype was found many times. CDR3 in amino acids: CASSQNGETQYF. The CDR3 coding sequence is TGTGCCAGCAGCCAAAACGGGGAGACCCAGTACTTC. V is TRBV3-1 and J is TRBJ2-5; D not certain. V lost 2 bases and J 5 bases, leaving 6 bases between the germline ends. The germline CDR1 and CDR2 sequences are LGHDT and YNNKEL (reference sequence). This CDR3 comprises 12 residues.

As for this clonotype: It may be a read error: a sequence one base away is much more abundant. The genes are TRBV24-1 and TRBJ2-5, with 10 bases lining up with TRBD1. Looked up from germline, CDR1 is KGHDR and CDR2 is SFDVKD. This CDR3 contains 17 residues. The V and J ends lost 4 bases and 5 bases, in that order; junction bases with no gene match: 12. CDR3 nucleotide sequence: TGTGCCACCAGTGACCGAAGCCCGGGACAGGGGCTGGAGACCCAGTACTTC. Translated, it gives CATSDRSPGQGLETQYF.

The sample holds a few counts of this clonotype. This chain connects TRBV10-3 to TRBJ1-3, with D perhaps TRBD1 (5 bases). The length of the CDR3 is 17 residues. Germline V gene data show CDR1 as ENHRY and CDR2 as SYGVKD. With 0 bases removed from V and 2 bases from J, the gap between germline ends came to 14 bases. CDR3 protein: CAISESKGMRTGNTIYF. In DNA, the CDR3 is TGTGCCATCAGTGAGTCGAAGGGGATGCGGACTGGAAACACCATATATTTT.

This clonotype has ten or more counts. The chain links TRBV28 to TRBJ2-1, with TRBD1 matching over 8 bases. The V gene's germline CDR1 is MDHEN and CDR2 SYDVKM. With 7 bases clipped from V and 5 bases from J, the junction kept 16 bases outside the gene matches. The CDR3 is 17 amino acids. In DNA form, the CDR3 reads TGTGCCAGCAACCCCCCTCTGAGGGACAGGACCCACAATGAGCAGTTCTTC. Its protein is CASNPPLRDRTHNEQFF.

This clonotype has at least ten counts. The V gene is TRBV6-5, the J gene TRBJ1-2, with D possibly TRBD1 on 5 matching bases. Germline-derived CDR1 and CDR2 are MNHEY and SVGAGI. V was pared by 2 bases and J by 0 bases, with 13 bases between. This CDR3 has 16 amino acids. CDR3 region: CASSYRGAGPNYGYTF. In DNA, the CDR3 is TGTGCCAGCAGTTACCGGGGCGCGGGCCCTAACTATGGCTACACCTTC.

This rearrangement joins TRBV12-3 or TRBV12-4 to TRBJ1-2; 12 nucleotides agree with TRBD1. Germline trimming cut 7 bases from V and 1 base from J; bases unmatched to any gene: 7. This CDR3 is built from 16 residues. CDR3 sequence: CASTPGQGAVNYGYTF. The CDR3 DNA is TGTGCCAGCACCCCGGGACAGGGGGCCGTTAACTATGGCTACACCTTC.

A few counts support this clonotype. A much larger clone differs from this one at a single base, so this may be a read error. The genes are TRBV6-1 and TRBJ1-4, with unresolved D. CDR3 length equals 13 residues. Germline-derived CDR1 and CDR2 are MNHNS and SASEGT. Trimming took 6 bases from V and 0 from J, leaving 5 bases between them. The CDR3 spells CASSQATNEKLFF. The CDR3 region has the DNA TGTGCCAGCAGCCAGGCAACTAATGAAAAACTGTTTTTT.

The V gene is TRBV15, the J gene TRBJ2-2, with D unresolved. V lost 5 bases, J lost 6 bases, and 7 bases lay in between. Germline V CDR1 and CDR2: LNHNV, YYDKDF (reference sequence). CDR3 length: 12 residues. CDR3 nucleotide sequence: TGTGCCACCAGCCAAACCCCCGGGGAGCTGTTTTTT. As protein: CATSQTPGELFF.

The chain carries TRBV6-2 or TRBV6-3 and TRBJ1-6; 10 nucleotides agree with TRBD1. This CDR3 has 14 residues. Germline CDR1 and CDR2: MNHEY and SVGEGT. Trimming removed 6 bases from V and 8 bases from J; junction bases left unmatched: 4. CDR3 sequence reads: CASRGQGPYSPLHF. CDR3 nucleotides: TGTGCCAGCAGGGGACAGGGGCCGTATTCACCCCTCCACTTT.

This clonotype was observed a few times. J is TRBJ2-5 and V is TRBV24-1, with 8 bases that match TRBD1. V lost 3 bases to trimming and J lost 2 bases; unmatched junction nucleotides: 7. CDR1 is KGHDR and CDR2 is SFDVKD in the germline V gene. The CDR3 is 16 amino acids. The CDR3 loop reads CATSDTRTGWQETQYF. DNA of the CDR3: TGTGCCACCAGTGATACAAGGACAGGGTGGCAAGAGACCCAGTACTTC.

In its sample, this clonotype was seen a few times. The chain employs TRBV3-1 and TRBJ2-2; 16 positions agree with TRBD2. V lost 6 bases, J lost 5 bases, and 18 bases stayed unmatched. Germline V gives CDR1 LGHDT, CDR2 YNNKEL (reference sequence). This CDR3 region has 21 residues. Written as DNA, the CDR3 is TGTGCCAGCAGACGGACAGCCATTGGGACTAGCGGGAGGGGAAATACCGGGGAGCTGTTTTTT. Amino acids: CASRRTAIGTSGRGNTGELFF.